This entry lists 9 T cell receptor beta chains sequenced from one sample in a study of monozygotic twins with inflammatory bowel disease. TCRdb reprocessed the 5' RACE reads, with one entry per CDR3 protein and no DNA. The sample includes 190,000 or so distinct CDR3 sequences. Sequencing was performed on blood. The receptors originated from a human donor with ulcerative colitis or Crohn's disease, or a healthy co-twin of an affected twin (not recorded which).

The chain links TRBV5-5 to TRBJ1-2; TCRdb names TRBD1, which stays unverified in the absence of DNA. The germline V gene encodes CDR1 SGHKS and CDR2 YYEKEE (reference sequence). The CDR3 is 15 residues long. The CDR3 is CASSLGLEGAGGYTF.

The genes are TRBV6-1 and TRBJ1-4; the D gene TCRdb calls, TRBD1, cannot be checked with no DNA. Germline CDR1 reads MNHNS; CDR2 reads SASEGT. The CDR3 has 15 amino acids. The CDR3 sequence: CASSVHRGTNEKLFF.

The rearrangement uses TRBV18 and TRBJ1-4. Germline V gene sequence: CDR1 KGHSH, CDR2 LQKENI. The CDR3 extends over 15 amino acids. The CDR3: CASSPYGPEDEKLFF. The full variable domain, rest sourced from reference TRBV18 and TRBJ1-4, is NAGVMQNPRHLVRRRGQEARLRCSPMKGHSHVYWYRQLPEEGLKFMVYLQKENIIDESGMPKERFSAEFPKEGPSILRIQQVVRGDSAAYFCASSPYGPEDEKLFFGSGTQLSVL.

The rearrangement links TRBV4-1 to TRBJ2-5; checking the TCRdb D call of TRBD1 is not possible without DNA. Germline V gene data show CDR1 as MGHRA and CDR2 as YSYEKL. The CDR3 totals 15 residues. The CDR3 loop is CASSQSGQDQETQYF.

The rearrangement joins TRBV5-1 to TRBJ1-2; TCRdb proposes TRBD1, but this gene call is untestable without DNA. Looked up from germline, CDR1 is SGHRS and CDR2 is YFSETQ. This CDR3 spans 15 amino acids. This CDR3 is CASSLDLQGAYGYTF.

The rearrangement links TRBV7-9 to TRBJ2-3; TCRdb calls TRBD1, which cannot be checked without DNA. Germline values: CDR1 SEHNR, CDR2 FQNEAQ (reference sequence). CDR3 size: 16 residues. The CDR3: CASSFNTGTSPDTQYF.

The rearrangement joins TRBV20-1 to TRBJ1-5. The CDR3 has 15 residues. CDR1 and CDR2 (germline): DFQATT, SNEGSKA (reference sequence). CDR3 residues: CSARVGGQVNQPQHF.

This chain uses TRBV3-1 with TRBJ1-1; TCRdb calls TRBD1, which cannot be checked without DNA. The CDR3 sequence is 14 residues long. Per the germline V gene, CDR1 is LGHDT and CDR2 is YNNKEL (reference sequence). CDR3 sequence reads: CASSYLWGRGEAFF.

The chain links TRBV9 to TRBJ2-1; the TCRdb D gene call, TRBD2, has no DNA to confirm it. Germline CDR1 and CDR2: SGDLS and YYNGEE. The CDR3 sequence is 13 residues long. CDR3 sequence: CASSAGKGPGAFF.